These 24 T cell receptor beta chains share one sample of origin, sequenced in a study of blood T cell repertoires in COVID-19. The table came from immunoSEQ multiplex PCR; TCRdb's copy has only in-frame clones and leaves some out. In the table there are approximately 220,000 clones, about nine tenths of which are singletons. The sample comprised peripheral blood. These receptors came from a man aged 50 to 60 with acute or convalescent COVID-19.

The DNA of the CDR3 is TGCGCCAGCAGCGACAGGTCGATCGGATACAATGAGCAGTTCTTC. It specifies CASSDRSIGYNEQFF. The V gene is TRBV10-1, the J gene TRBJ2-1; a possible D gene is TRBD1 (6 bases). Germline CDR1 reads WNHNN; CDR2 reads SYGVQD (reference sequence). The CDR3 is 15 amino acids. Trimming cost V 6 bases and J 4 bases, with 16 bases left between them.

The CDR3 DNA is TGCGCCAGCAGCCAAGCCAGGTCCATCGTGGGACAGGTCTATGGCTACACCTTC. Residues: CASSQARSIVGQVYGYTF. The V and J genes are TRBV4-1 and TRBJ1-2, with TRBD1 matching over 8 bases. Germline V gene data show CDR1 as MGHRA and CDR2 as YSYEKL. V trimming: 1 base; J trimming: 4 bases; junction bases outside the gene matches: 14. The CDR3 loop spans 18 amino acids.

The chain recombines TRBV5-4 with TRBJ2-1; 13 bases line up with TRBD2. Germline CDR1 reads SGHNT; CDR2 reads YYREEE (reference sequence). CDR3 size: 16 residues. With V trimmed by 2 bases and J by 5 bases, 4 bases remained unmatched. CDR3 DNA: TGTGCCAGCAGCTTACCACTAGCGGGGGGGCACAATGAGCAGTTCTTC. This sequence encodes CASSLPLAGGHNEQFF.

The rearrangement joins TRBV7-7 to TRBJ2-5; no reliable D call. Trimming shortened V by 2 bases and J by 5 bases, and 12 bases separated the two germline ends. Germline CDR1 reads SSHAT; CDR2 reads FNYEAQ (reference sequence). The CDR3 length is 14 residues. CDR3 coding DNA: TGTGCCAGCAGCTTATCGGGTGTTGGTGAGACCCAGTACTTC. Translated, it gives CASSLSGVGETQYF.

This rearrangement joins TRBV7-9 to TRBJ1-1; 10 bases fit TRBD1. The V gene's germline CDR1 is SEHNR and CDR2 FQNEAQ (reference sequence). V shed 5 bases, J shed 0 bases, and the junction held 3 bases outside the gene matches. This CDR3 spans 15 amino acids. The CDR3 protein is CASSPGQGLNTEAFF. The CDR3 DNA sequence: TGTGCCAGCAGCCCGGGACAGGGGCTGAACACTGAAGCTTTCTTT.

The V call is TRBV12-5, the J call TRBJ1-1, with D uncertain. CDR1 and CDR2 (germline): LGHNT, FRNRAP. With 2 bases removed from V and 5 bases from J, the gap between germline ends came to 9 bases. The CDR3 is 13 residues long. The CDR3 sequence: CASGLIAGTEAFF. CDR3 in DNA: TGTGCTAGTGGTTTGATTGCGGGAACTGAAGCTTTCTTT.

The gene calls are TRBV4-1 and TRBJ2-7, with TRBD2 as a possible D gene (7 bases). The CDR3 has 15 residues. The ends were cut back, 4 bases at V and 2 bases at J, with 15 bases in the middle. Germline lookup yields CDR1 MGHRA and CDR2 YSYEKL. The CDR3 nucleotides read TGCGCCAGCAGCCGGGGAGGGGGGGTTCCCTACGAGCAGTACTTC. It yields the protein CASSRGGGVPYEQYF.

The chain has TRBV11-2 and TRBJ1-1, with D possibly being TRBD1 (6 bases). CDR1 and CDR2 (germline): SGHAT, FQNNGV. The CDR3 has 11 amino acids. V lost 5 bases and J 8 bases, leaving 9 bases between the germline ends. CDR3: CASSRTAEAFF. The CDR3 coding sequence is TGTGCCAGCAGCCGGACAGCAGAAGCTTTCTTT.

The chain employs TRBV6-5 and TRBJ2-1; 7 positions agree with TRBD2. The J segment lost 3 bases and the V segment lost 4 bases, leaving 9 bases of the junction unmatched. Looked up from germline, CDR1 is MNHEY and CDR2 is SVGAGI. The CDR3 is 16 residues long. In DNA, the CDR3 is TGTGCCAGCAGTTCCCTGTCTGGCGGGGGCTACAATGAGCAGTTCTTC. Its translation is CASSSLSGGGYNEQFF.

This clone was seen a few times. This chain links TRBV13 with TRBJ2-7, with 10 positions matching TRBD1. Germline V gene lookup returns CDR1 PRHDT and CDR2 FYEKMQ (reference sequence). J gave up 3 bases and V 5 bases, and 4 bases lay outside the gene matches. This CDR3 has 14 amino acids. This CDR3 is CASSPRTGGYEQYF. In DNA, the CDR3 is TGTGCCAGCAGCCCCCGGACAGGGGGCTACGAGCAGTACTTC.

The chain carries TRBV6-1 and TRBJ1-4; TRBD1 aligns across 7 bases. The CDR3 runs 16 residues. V was pared by 3 bases and J by 0 bases, with 4 bases of the junction left unmatched. CDR1 MNHNS and CDR2 SASEGT come from the germline V gene. The CDR3 nucleotides read TGTGCCAGCAGTGATTTGACAGGGACAACTAATGAAAAACTGTTTTTT. Translation: CASSDLTGTTNEKLFF.

As DNA, the CDR3 is TGTGCCAGCAGCCGGGACAGGGGAGTCTACGAGCAGTACTTC. Its protein is CASSRDRGVYEQYF. The chain combines TRBV3-1 (or the pseudogene TRBV3-2) with TRBJ2-7, with 10 bases identical to TRBD1. Germline V CDR1 and CDR2: LGHDT, YNNKEL (reference sequence). The CDR3 runs 14 residues. V trimming: 4 bases; J trimming: 3 bases; junction bases outside the gene matches: 3.

This chain connects TRBV14 to TRBJ1-1; the D is unclear. With 0 bases removed from V and 5 bases from J, the gap between germline ends came to 10 bases. This CDR3 is 14 amino acids long. The germline V gene has CDR1 SGHDN and CDR2 FVKESK. Here the CDR3 DNA reads TGTGCCAGCAGCCAAGAGCACGGGAGAACTGAAGCTTTCTTT. Translating it yields CASSQEHGRTEAFF.

This clone was seen just once. J is TRBJ2-5 and V is TRBV18; D perhaps matches TRBD2 (7 bases). V lost 11 bases and J 0 bases, leaving 16 bases between the germline ends. The germline gives CDR1 KGHSH, CDR2 LQKENI. The CDR3 has 14 amino acids. CDR3 sequence (DNA): TGTGCCTCCTCCGGGGGGCAGTACCAAGAGACCCAGTACTTC. This sequence encodes CASSGGQYQETQYF.

Regarding this clone: The same CDR3 also results from other DNA sequences found in this sample. The chain has TRBV27 and TRBJ1-3; D is perhaps TRBD1 (6 bases). Germline V gives CDR1 MNHEY, CDR2 SMNVEV (reference sequence). Deletions cut 6 bases from V and 2 bases from J, with 11 bases between. CDR3 size: 14 residues. The CDR3 sequence is CASRDSSAGNTIYF. The CDR3 DNA reads TGTGCCAGCAGGGACAGCTCCGCTGGAAACACCATATATTTT.

This chain connects TRBV5-1 to TRBJ1-2, with D perhaps TRBD1 (6 bases). The germline V and J ends were trimmed by 0 bases and 4 bases, with 10 bases remaining between them. This CDR3 comprises 14 residues. Germline V CDR1 and CDR2: SGHRS, YFSETQ. The CDR3 reads CASSLGEGGYGYTF. The CDR3, as DNA: TGCGCCAGCAGCTTGGGGGAAGGGGGCTATGGCTACACCTTC.

CDR3: CASSVGQENTEAFF. The CDR3 nucleotides are TGTGCCAGCAGCGTAGGACAGGAGAACACTGAAGCTTTCTTT. The chain uses TRBV9 and TRBJ1-1, with D perhaps matching TRBD1 (6 bases). The CDR3 has 14 amino acids. V was cut by 0 bases and J by 1 base, with 7 bases left in between. CDR1 is SGDLS, CDR2 YYNGEE, per germline.

The rearrangement joins TRBV5-1 to TRBJ1-1, with TRBD1 matching 8 bases. The CDR3 has 14 amino acids. Losses at the gene ends were 3 bases for V and 2 bases for J; bases not matched to a gene: 3. CDR1 is SGHRS and CDR2 is YFSETQ in the germline V gene. The CDR3 reads CASSWTGINTEAFF. DNA for the CDR3: TGCGCCAGCAGCTGGACAGGGATTAACACTGAAGCTTTCTTT.

The rearrangement links TRBV6-5 to TRBJ1-5, with 7 bases lining up with TRBD1. Unmatched junction bases numbered 10, after V lost 6 bases and J lost 5 bases. This CDR3 has 15 amino acids. The germline V gene encodes CDR1 MNHEY and CDR2 SVGAGI. The DNA of the CDR3 is TGTGCCAGCAGAAGATTCGGGACAGCAGATCAGCCCCAGCATTTT. Amino acid sequence: CASRRFGTADQPQHF.

The gene calls are TRBV9 and TRBJ1-3; 8 nucleotides agree with TRBD1. The junction had 6 bases not matched to a gene; V was cut back by 4 bases and J by 3 bases. The length of the CDR3 is 15 residues. CDR1 is SGDLS and CDR2 is YYNGEE in the germline V gene. CDR3 DNA: TGTGCCAGCAGCCTACGGACAGGGTTTGGAAACACCATATATTTT. Protein sequence: CASSLRTGFGNTIYF.

This clone was counted many times. The rearrangement uses TRBV28 and TRBJ1-2, with a tentative D call TRBD1 (5 bases). The germline V gene encodes CDR1 MDHEN and CDR2 SYDVKM. Trimming pared 6 bases from V and 4 bases from J, leaving 18 bases between. This CDR3 is 15 amino acids long. The CDR3 nucleotides read TGTGCCAGCAGAAGACAGTCCAGGAGGGCCTATGGCTACACCTTC. Translating gives CASRRQSRRAYGYTF.

The rearrangement uses TRBV5-1 and TRBJ2-1; a weak D match, TRBD1 (6 bases). Between the trimmed V and J ends, which lost 2 bases and 0 bases, there was a span of 12 bases. The CDR3 extends over 16 amino acids. Germline-derived CDR1 and CDR2 are SGHRS and YFSETQ. Here the CDR3 DNA reads TGCGCCAGCAGCTTCCAGGGGTGGAGCTCCTACAATGAGCAGTTCTTC. It encodes CASSFQGWSSYNEQFF.

The chain links TRBV5-1 to TRBJ2-1; D not certain. This CDR3 has 16 residues. The germline V gene has CDR1 SGHRS and CDR2 YFSETQ. V was pared by 0 bases and J by 6 bases, with 16 bases between. CDR3 amino acids: CASSLVIEINGNEQFF. CDR3 bases: TGCGCCAGCAGCTTGGTTATAGAGATTAATGGCAATGAGCAGTTCTTC. The entire variable domain, with the rest obtained from reference TRBV5-1 and TRBJ2-1, is as follows: KAGVTQTPRYLIKTRGQQVTLSCSPISGHRSVSWYQQTPGQGLQFLFEYFSETQRNKGNFPGRFSGRQFSNSRSEMNVSTLELGDSALYLCASSLVIEINGNEQFFGPGTRLTVL.

The rearrangement links TRBV5-5 to TRBJ2-2; no clear D. V gave up 0 bases and J gave up 4 bases, with 4 bases separating them. The CDR3 extends over 13 amino acids. Germline CDR1 is SGHKS and CDR2 is YYEKEE (reference sequence). The CDR3 bases are TGTGCCAGCAGCTTGGTAGTCACCGGGGAGCTGTTTTTT. This translates into CASSLVVTGELFF.